This T cell receptor (beta chain) was found in a study of CD8+ T cells in alopecia areata. Study context: Dosing spanned 6 to 18 months on tofacitinib, then 6 months off drug. The study's findings and limits: The study found higher clonality in lesional than normal scalp, especially in alopecia totalis/universalis. When scalp samples are sequenced, resident alphabeta T cells of normal skin are also captured.

Sequencing templates came from extracted RNA that was reverse transcribed into cDNA. The data were produced by immunoSEQ multiplex PCR, yet TCRdb's version contains in-frame clones alone and is incomplete. The repertoire holds 130,000 or so clones, with approximately 90% as singletons. Concerning this clone: Its matching antigen is unknown.

Treatment defined: oral pan-JAK inhibitor, 5-10 mg twice daily. It was from alopecia areata patients that lesional scalp punch biopsies and peripheral blood were collected. Trimming removed 3 bases at V and 0 bases at J, with 4 bases between. Per germline, CDR1 SGHRS and CDR2 YFSETQ. The CDR3 loop spans 12 amino acids. The clonotype comes from a human donor with alopecia areata. The genes are TRBV5-1 and TRBJ2-7, with D hard to call. Sequenced here: CD8+ T cells sorted from blood, sampled at week 4, from a patient treated with tofacitinib. In DNA form, the CDR3 reads TGCGCCAGCAGCTCACACTCCTACGAGCAGTACTTC. Translated: CASSSHSYEQYF.